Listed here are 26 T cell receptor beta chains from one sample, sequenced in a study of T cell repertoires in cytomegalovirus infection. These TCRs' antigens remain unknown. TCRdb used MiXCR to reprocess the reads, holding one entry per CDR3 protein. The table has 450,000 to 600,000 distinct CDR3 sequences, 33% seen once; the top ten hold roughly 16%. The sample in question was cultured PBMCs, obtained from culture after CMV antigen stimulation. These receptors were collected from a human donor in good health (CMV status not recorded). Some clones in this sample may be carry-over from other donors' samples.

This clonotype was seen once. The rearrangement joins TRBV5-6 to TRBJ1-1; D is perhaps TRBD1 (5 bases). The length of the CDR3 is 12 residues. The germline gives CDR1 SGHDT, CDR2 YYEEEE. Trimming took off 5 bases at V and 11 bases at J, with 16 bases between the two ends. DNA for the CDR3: TGTGCCAGCAGTCGGGGGGGGGTTGAGGCTTTCTTT. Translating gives CASSRGGVEAFF.

CDR3: CASSSSPGSSYEQYV. The DNA of the CDR3 is TGTGCCAGCAGTTCCTCCCCTGGGAGCTCCTACGAGCAGTACGTC. The V gene is TRBV6-6, the J gene TRBJ2-7, with D possibly matching TRBD2 (5 bases). The V end lost 4 bases, the J end lost 0 bases, and 13 bases lay between the germline ends. Germline CDR1 and CDR2: MNHNY and SVGAGI (reference sequence). The CDR3 spans 15 residues.

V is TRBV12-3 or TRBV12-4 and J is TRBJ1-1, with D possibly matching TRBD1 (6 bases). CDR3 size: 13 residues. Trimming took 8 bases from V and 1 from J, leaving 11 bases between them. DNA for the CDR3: TGTGCCAGCTGGGACAATCGGAACACTGAAGCTTTCTTT. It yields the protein CASWDNRNTEAFF.

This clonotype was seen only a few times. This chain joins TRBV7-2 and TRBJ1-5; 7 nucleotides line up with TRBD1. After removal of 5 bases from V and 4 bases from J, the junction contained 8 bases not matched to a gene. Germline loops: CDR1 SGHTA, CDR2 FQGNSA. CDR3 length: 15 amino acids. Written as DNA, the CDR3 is TGTGCCAGCAGCGTGGCAGAGACAGGGAATCAGCCCCAGCATTTT. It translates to CASSVAETGNQPQHF.

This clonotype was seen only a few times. CDR3: CASSFGVGTGELFF. CDR3 nucleotide sequence: TGTGCCAGCAGTTTTGGGGTAGGGACCGGGGAGCTGTTTTTT. J is TRBJ2-2 and V is TRBV27; the D is unclear. The V gene lost 3 bases and the J gene lost 5 bases, with 10 bases spanning the gap. The CDR3 has 14 amino acids. In germline, CDR1 is MNHEY, CDR2 SMNVEV (reference sequence).

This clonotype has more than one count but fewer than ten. CDR3 amino acids: CASSRDSGDYEQYV. The CDR3 nucleotides are TGTGCCAGCAGCCGGGACAGTGGGGACTACGAGCAGTACGTC. J is TRBJ2-7 and V is TRBV6-1; 7 bases match TRBD1. After removal of 6 bases from V and 3 bases from J, the junction contained 8 bases not matched to a gene. This CDR3 has 14 residues. From germline, CDR1 is MNHNS and CDR2 SASEGT.

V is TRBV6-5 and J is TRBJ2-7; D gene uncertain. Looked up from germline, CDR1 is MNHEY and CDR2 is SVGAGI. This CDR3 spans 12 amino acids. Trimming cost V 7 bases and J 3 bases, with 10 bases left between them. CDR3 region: CASTNQVYEQYF. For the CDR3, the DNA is TGTGCCAGCACCAACCAAGTCTACGAGCAGTACTTC.

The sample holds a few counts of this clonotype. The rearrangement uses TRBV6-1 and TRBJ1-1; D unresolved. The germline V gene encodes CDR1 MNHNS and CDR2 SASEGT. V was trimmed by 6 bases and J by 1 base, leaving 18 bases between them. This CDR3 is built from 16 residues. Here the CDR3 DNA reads TGTGCCAGCAGCCCCGACCCAACTGGGCCGAACACTGAAGCTTTCTTT. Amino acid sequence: CASSPDPTGPNTEAFF.

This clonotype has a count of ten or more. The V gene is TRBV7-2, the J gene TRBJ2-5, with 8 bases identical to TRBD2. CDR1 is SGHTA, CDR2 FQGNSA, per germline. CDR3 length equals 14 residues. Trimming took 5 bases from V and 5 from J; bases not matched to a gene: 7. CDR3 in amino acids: CASSEKRERETQYF. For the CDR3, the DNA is TGTGCCAGCAGCGAAAAGCGGGAGAGGGAGACCCAGTACTTC.

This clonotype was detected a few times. The CDR3 loop is CASSLVLRDAEGTQYF. The DNA for the CDR3 is TGTGCCAGCAGCTTAGTCCTCCGGGACGCCGAAGGGACCCAGTACTTC. The gene calls are TRBV7-2 and TRBJ2-5; tentatively, D is TRBD1 or TRBD2 (5 bases each). The CDR3 is 16 amino acids. Germline CDR1 reads SGHTA; CDR2 reads FQGNSA. Trimming took off 1 base at V and 7 bases at J, with 19 bases between the two ends. The full variable domain, with the rest looked up from reference TRBV7-2 and TRBJ2-5, is GAGVSQSPSNKVTEKGKDVELRCDPISGHTALYWYRQSLGQGLEFLIYFQGNSAPDKSGLPSDRFSAERTGGSVSTLTIQRTQQEDSAVYLCASSLVLRDAEGTQYFGPGTRLLVL.

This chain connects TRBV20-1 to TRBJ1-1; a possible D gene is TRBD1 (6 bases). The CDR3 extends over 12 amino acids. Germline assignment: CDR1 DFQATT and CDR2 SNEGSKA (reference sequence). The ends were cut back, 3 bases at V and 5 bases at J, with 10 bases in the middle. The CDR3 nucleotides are TGCAGTGCTAGGAAGACAGGAACTGAAGCTTTCTTT. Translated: CSARKTGTEAFF.

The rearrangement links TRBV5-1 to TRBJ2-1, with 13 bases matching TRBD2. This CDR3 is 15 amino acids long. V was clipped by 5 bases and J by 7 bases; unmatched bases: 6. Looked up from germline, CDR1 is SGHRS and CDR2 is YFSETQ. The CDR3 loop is CASRLAGGPKNEQFF. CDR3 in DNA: TGCGCCAGCAGACTAGCGGGAGGGCCGAAGAATGAGCAGTTCTTC.

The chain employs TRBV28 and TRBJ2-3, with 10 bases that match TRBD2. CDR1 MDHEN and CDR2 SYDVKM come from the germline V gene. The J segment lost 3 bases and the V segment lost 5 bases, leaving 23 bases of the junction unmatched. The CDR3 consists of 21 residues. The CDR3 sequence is CASSDRRVVIPSGSRTDTQYF. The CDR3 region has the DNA TGTGCCAGCAGTGATCGTCGGGTCGTGATCCCTAGCGGGAGTCGGACAGATACGCAGTATTTT.

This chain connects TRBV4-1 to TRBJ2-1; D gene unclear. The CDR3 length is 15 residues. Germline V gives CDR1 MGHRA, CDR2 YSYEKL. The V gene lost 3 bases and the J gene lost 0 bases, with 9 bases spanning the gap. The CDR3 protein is CASSHWTYSYNEQFF. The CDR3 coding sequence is TGCGCCAGCAGCCATTGGACCTACTCCTACAATGAGCAGTTCTTC.

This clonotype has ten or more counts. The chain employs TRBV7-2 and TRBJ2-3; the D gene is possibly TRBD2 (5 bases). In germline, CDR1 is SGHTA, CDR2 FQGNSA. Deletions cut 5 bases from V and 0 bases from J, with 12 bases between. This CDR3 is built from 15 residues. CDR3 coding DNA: TGTGCCAGCAGCCCTAGCAGGAGTAGCACAGATACGCAGTATTTT. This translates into CASSPSRSSTDTQYF.

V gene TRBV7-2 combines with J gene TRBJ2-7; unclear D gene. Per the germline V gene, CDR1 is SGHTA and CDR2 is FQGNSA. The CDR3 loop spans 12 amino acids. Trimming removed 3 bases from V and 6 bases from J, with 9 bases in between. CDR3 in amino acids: CASSLGTPEQYF. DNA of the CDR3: TGTGCCAGCAGCTTGGGTACTCCCGAGCAGTACTTC.

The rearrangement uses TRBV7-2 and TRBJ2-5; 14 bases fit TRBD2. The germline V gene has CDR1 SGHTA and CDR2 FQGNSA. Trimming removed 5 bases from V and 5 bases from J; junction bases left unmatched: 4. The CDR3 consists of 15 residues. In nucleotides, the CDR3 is TGTGCCAGCAGCCCACGGACTAGCGGGAGGGAGACCCAGTACTTC. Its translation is CASSPRTSGRETQYF.

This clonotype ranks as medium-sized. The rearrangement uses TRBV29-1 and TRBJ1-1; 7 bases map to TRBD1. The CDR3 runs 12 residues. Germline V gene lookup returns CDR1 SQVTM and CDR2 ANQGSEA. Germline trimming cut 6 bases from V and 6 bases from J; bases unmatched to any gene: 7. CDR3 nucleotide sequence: TGCAGCGTCGGGACAGCAAAATCTGAAGCTTTCTTT. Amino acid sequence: CSVGTAKSEAFF.

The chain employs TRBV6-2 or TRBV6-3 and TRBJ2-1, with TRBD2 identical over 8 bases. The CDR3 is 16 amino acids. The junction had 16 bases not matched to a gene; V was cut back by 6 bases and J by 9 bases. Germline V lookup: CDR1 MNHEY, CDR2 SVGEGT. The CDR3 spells CASRNLLSGRGVEQFF. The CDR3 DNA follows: TGTGCCAGCAGGAACTTATTAAGCGGGAGAGGGGTTGAGCAGTTCTTC.

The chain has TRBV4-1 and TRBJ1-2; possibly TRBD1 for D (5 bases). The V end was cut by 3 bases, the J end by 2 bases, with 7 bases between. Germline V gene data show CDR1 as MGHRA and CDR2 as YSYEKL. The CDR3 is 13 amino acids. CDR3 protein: CASSQDKNYGYTF. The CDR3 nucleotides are TGCGCCAGCAGCCAGGACAAGAACTATGGCTACACCTTC.

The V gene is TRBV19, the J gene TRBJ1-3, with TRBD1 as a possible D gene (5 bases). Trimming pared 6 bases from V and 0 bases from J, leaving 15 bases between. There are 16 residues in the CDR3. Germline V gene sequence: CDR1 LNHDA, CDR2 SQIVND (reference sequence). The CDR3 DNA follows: TGTGCCAGTAGCAGCGTGAGGGGTCCCTCTGGAAACACCATATATTTT. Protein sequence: CASSSVRGPSGNTIYF.

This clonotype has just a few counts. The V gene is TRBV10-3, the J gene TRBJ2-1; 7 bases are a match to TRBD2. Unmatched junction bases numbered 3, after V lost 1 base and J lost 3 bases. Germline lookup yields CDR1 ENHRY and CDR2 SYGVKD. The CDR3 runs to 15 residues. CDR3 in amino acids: CAISEFSSGYNEQFF. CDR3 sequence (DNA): TGTGCCATCAGTGAGTTTTCTAGCGGCTACAATGAGCAGTTCTTC.

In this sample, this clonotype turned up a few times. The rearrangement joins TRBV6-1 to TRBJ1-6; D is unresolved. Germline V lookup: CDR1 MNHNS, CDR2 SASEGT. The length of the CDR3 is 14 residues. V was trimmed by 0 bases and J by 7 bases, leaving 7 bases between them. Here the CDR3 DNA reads TGTGCCAGCAGTGAAGCGACGGAGAATTCACCCCTCCACTTT. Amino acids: CASSEATENSPLHF.

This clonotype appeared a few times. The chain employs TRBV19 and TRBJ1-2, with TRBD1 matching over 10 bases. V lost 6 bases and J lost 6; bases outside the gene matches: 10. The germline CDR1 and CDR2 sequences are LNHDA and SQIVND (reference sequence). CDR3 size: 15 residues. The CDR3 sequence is CASSLAGTGVDGYTF. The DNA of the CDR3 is TGTGCCAGTAGCTTAGCCGGGACAGGGGTCGATGGCTACACCTTC.

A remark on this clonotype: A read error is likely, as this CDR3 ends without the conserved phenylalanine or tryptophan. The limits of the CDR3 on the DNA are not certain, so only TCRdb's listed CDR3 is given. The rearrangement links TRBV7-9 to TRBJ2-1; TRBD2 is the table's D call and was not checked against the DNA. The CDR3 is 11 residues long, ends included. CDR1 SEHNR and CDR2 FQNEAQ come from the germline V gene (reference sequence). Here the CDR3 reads CASSTSGGQSS.

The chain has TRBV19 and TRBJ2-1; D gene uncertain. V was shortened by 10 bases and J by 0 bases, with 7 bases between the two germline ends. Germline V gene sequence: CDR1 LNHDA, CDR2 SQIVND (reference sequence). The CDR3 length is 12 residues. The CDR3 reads CATADSYNEQFF. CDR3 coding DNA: TGTGCCACCGCGGACTCCTACAATGAGCAGTTCTTC.